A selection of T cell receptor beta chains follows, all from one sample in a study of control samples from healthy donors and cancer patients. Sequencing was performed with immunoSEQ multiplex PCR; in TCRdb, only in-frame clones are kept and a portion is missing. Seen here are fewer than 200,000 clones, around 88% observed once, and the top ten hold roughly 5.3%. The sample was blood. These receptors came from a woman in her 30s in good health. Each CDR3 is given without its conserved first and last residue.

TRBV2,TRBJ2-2,ASRALTGPGELF
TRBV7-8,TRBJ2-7,ASSFLPGQGSYEQY
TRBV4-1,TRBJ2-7,ASSQRTAKNEQY
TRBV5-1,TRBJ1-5,ASSLSGDSNQPQH
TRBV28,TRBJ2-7,ASITGTGTYEQY
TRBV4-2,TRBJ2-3,ASSQDRDTQY
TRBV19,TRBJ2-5,ASRRTPTGGAETQY
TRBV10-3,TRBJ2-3,AISPATDSGDTQY
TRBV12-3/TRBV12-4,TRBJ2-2,ASSPGPGELF
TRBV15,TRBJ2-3,ATSTGPTDTQY
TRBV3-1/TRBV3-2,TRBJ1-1,ASSRDGSRTEAF
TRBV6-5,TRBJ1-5,ASSTSGVLQPQH
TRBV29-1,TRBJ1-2,SVEDLDGTAYFHIYGYT
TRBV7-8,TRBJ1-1,ASSLGQEAF
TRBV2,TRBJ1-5,ASRTGTNNNQPQH
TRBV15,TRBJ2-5,ATSPSGRETQY
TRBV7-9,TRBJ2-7,ASSLNLDYEQY
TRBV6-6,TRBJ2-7,ASRSGRRTYEQY
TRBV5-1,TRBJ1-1,ASSLEHSMNTEAF
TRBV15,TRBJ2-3,ATSTNRGRADTQY
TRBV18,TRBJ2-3,ASSPGGLAADTQY
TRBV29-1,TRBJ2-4,SVEESQGNIQY
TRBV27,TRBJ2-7,ASSLRASGRYSYEQY
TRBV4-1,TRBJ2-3,ASSQPTGLAGGYGSTDTQY
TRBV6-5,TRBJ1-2,ASSYSARGGGYT
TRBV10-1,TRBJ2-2,ASSGVSTGELF
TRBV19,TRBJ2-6,ASSTLTSLGDSGANVLT
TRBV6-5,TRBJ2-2,ASRPGAANTGELF
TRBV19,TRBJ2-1,ASSRPGQVDNEQF
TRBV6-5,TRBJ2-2,ATSRGGDTGELF
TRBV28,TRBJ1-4,ASNGGGRPNEKLF
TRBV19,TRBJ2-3,ASSPGGTDTQY
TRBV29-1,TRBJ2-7,SVDRGAGYEQY
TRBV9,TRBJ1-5,ASSVDFQNYQPQH
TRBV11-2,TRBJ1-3,ASSLARGLSGNTIY
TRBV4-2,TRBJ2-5,ASSQDGNLAGGETQY
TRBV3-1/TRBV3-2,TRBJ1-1,ASSQVGPGATEAF
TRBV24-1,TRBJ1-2,ATSEPGTGGDYGYT
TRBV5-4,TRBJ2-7,ASSGTDYEQY
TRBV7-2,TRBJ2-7,ASSYTGYEQY
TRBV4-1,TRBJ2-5,ASSRGGVEQETQY
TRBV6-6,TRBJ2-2,ASRLNSGLNTGELF
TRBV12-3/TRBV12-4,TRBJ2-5,ASSLEPVETQY
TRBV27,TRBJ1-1,ASSLSLIHGAF
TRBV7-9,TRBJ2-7,ASSLGGGGLSYEQY
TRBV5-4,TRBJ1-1,ASSLATLNTEAF
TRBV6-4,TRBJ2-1,ASSQGAGEQF
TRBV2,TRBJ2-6,ASTRQGVSSGANVLT
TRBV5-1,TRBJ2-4,ASSPGTGVAKNIQY
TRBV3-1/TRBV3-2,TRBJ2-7,ASSSRAGAGEQY
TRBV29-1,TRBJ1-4,SVQISATNEKLF
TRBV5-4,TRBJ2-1,ASSRTSGGGNEQF
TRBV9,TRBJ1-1,ASSGGGSPEAF
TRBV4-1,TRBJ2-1,ASSQSTPDWGRGEQF
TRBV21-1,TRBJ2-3,ASSMPTGLAGGKSDTQY
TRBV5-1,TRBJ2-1,ASSLTRYNEQF
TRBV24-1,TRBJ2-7,ATSRDSEPEQY
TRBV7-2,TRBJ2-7,ASSSDSREQY
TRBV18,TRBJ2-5,ASSRASGVQETQY
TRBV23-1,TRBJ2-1,ASRSQNEQF